The 9 T cell receptor beta chains listed next were all sequenced from one sample in a study of OX40 agonist ivuxolimab in advanced cancers. Profiling relied on immunoSEQ multiplex PCR, and the TCRdb table lists in-frame clones only, not all of them. Here the sample spans tens of thousands of clones, 87% being singletons. Sequencing used CD4+ or CD8+ T cells sorted from blood, obtained in a trial of the OX40 agonist ivuxolimab. These receptors were obtained from an adult with an advanced solid tumor such as melanoma, head and neck, liver or kidney cancer.

V is TRBV18 and J is TRBJ2-5; perhaps TRBD1 as D (6 bases). CDR1 and CDR2 from the germline V gene are KGHSH and LQKENI. V was clipped by 3 bases and J by 3 bases, with 11 bases between them. This CDR3 comprises 14 residues. DNA for the CDR3: TGTGCCAGCTCACCGACGAGGACAGAAGAGACCCAGTACTTC. Translated, it gives CASSPTRTEETQYF.

The V and J genes are TRBV27 and TRBJ2-7; 13 bases map to TRBD2. Germline V gene data show CDR1 as MNHEY and CDR2 as SMNVEV (reference sequence). Germline trimming cut 6 bases from V and 4 bases from J; bases unmatched to any gene: 6. The CDR3 length is 15 residues. The DNA for the CDR3 is TGTGCCAGCAGCGACGGACTAGCGGGAGTGTACGAGCAGTACTTC. As protein: CASSDGLAGVYEQYF.

This clone was picked up a small number of times. V gene TRBV7-9 combines with J gene TRBJ1-1; TRBD1 might be the D (5 bases). Trimming stripped 4 bases from V and 0 bases from J, with 9 bases between. Germline assignment: CDR1 SEHNR and CDR2 FQNEAQ (reference sequence). The CDR3 consists of 14 residues. CDR3 DNA: TGTGCCAGCAGCTCTGCAGGGATGAACACTGAAGCTTTCTTT. It specifies CASSSAGMNTEAFF.

The rearrangement joins TRBV6-4 to TRBJ2-4; the D gene is possibly TRBD1 (5 bases). V was clipped by 7 bases and J by 0 bases, with 16 bases between them. The CDR3 has 16 amino acids. Germline CDR1 reads MRHNA; CDR2 reads SNTAGT. The CDR3 bases are TGTGCCAGCAAGGGAAGCAGGGTACTAGCCAAAAACATTCAGTACTTC. This translates into CASKGSRVLAKNIQYF.

This sequence joins TRBV5-6 and TRBJ2-1; TRBD2 aligns across 9 bases. Per the germline V gene, CDR1 is SGHDT and CDR2 is YYEEEE. The length of the CDR3 is 15 residues. The J segment lost 0 bases and the V segment lost 5 bases, leaving 3 bases of the junction unmatched. Here the CDR3 DNA reads TGTGCCAGCAGGCCGACTAGCGGCTCCTACAATGAGCAGTTCTTC. Translating it yields CASRPTSGSYNEQFF.

V gene TRBV7-9 combines with J gene TRBJ2-7; TRBD2 agrees at 10 bases. Germline loops: CDR1 SEHNR, CDR2 FQNEAQ (reference sequence). With V trimmed by 3 bases and J by 1 base, 3 bases remained unmatched. CDR3 length equals 15 residues. CDR3 loop: CASSFLAGASYEQYF. The DNA of the CDR3 is TGTGCCAGCAGCTTTCTAGCGGGAGCTTCCTACGAGCAGTACTTC.

This chain connects TRBV6-1 to TRBJ2-7; D is possibly TRBD2 (5 bases). Per germline, CDR1 MNHNS and CDR2 SASEGT. The V and J ends lost 8 bases and 6 bases respectively, with 11 bases between them. This CDR3 spans 11 amino acids. The CDR3 region is CASGLPSEQYF. The CDR3 region has the DNA TGTGCCAGCGGACTTCCAAGCGAGCAGTACTTC.

The chain carries TRBV28 and TRBJ1-5, with TRBD1 matching 7 bases. With 6 bases clipped from V and 3 bases from J, the junction kept 8 bases outside the gene matches. CDR1 is MDHEN and CDR2 is SYDVKM in the germline V gene. The CDR3 extends over 15 amino acids. The CDR3 DNA is TGTGCCAGCAGCGCCTTAAGGGGGCCCAATCAGCCCCAGCATTTT. Amino acids: CASSALRGPNQPQHF.

This clone has a single count. This chain links TRBV14 with TRBJ2-5; TRBD1 matches 8 bases. The CDR3 spans 14 residues. With 4 bases clipped from V and 7 bases from J, the junction kept 8 bases outside the gene matches. CDR1 is SGHDN and CDR2 is FVKESK in the germline V gene. The CDR3 coding sequence is TGTGCCAGCAGCCCGAGGACAGGGTATGCGACCCAGTACTTC. Translated: CASSPRTGYATQYF.